A selection of T cell receptor beta chains follows, all from one sample in a study of T-cell memory formation after mild COVID-19. Via MiXCR, TCRdb re-called the 5' RACE reads, giving one row per CDR3 protein. The table includes about 560,000 distinct CDR3 sequences, around a sixth detected once. Sequenced sample: PBMCs or a T cell subset sorted from them (not recorded which). These receptors were collected from an adult woman who had mild COVID-19 (a few samples of this study predate the infection). Cell type and time point are not known. Each CDR3 is given without its conserved first and last residue. D genes are given only for firm matches.

TRBV7-9 TRBD1 ASSSTGGQGYEQY
TRBV6-2/TRBV6-3 - ASRPGQTYNEQF
TRBV5-1 - ASSFSGSSNQPQH
TRBV29-1 TRBD2 SVVGLAGDFNEQF
TRBV6-2/TRBV6-3 TRBD2 ASRPAGQETQY
TRBV7-8 TRBD2 ASSPRGLAGGFSYEQY
TRBV5-4 - ASSPRLRADPYEQY
TRBV5-6 - ASSLDGGETQY
TRBV29-1 TRBD1 SVAGTGAGELF
TRBV20-1 TRBD2 SASPGGNEQF
TRBV5-6 TRBD2 ASSSATSGSINEQF
TRBV24-1 TRBD1 ATSDHRVGTGYNEQF
TRBV7-6 TRBD1 ASSPRDRLLDEQY
TRBV5-1 - ASSLSPSGDGYT
TRBV14 - ASSQGRGLYGYT
TRBV19 - ASRNSVGGFYEQY
TRBV18 TRBD2 ASSPVFLAGNYNEQF
TRBV7-7 - ASSLSTNTGELF
TRBV6-7 TRBD2 AQRSGTSGAPPGEQY
TRBV19 - ASNDRGTAHNSPLH